Listed here are 15 T cell receptor beta chains from one sample, sequenced in a study of T cell changes during pregnancy in multiple sclerosis. Generated by immunoSEQ multiplex PCR, the TCRdb table keeps only in-frame clones and is missing some. Among about 70,000 clones listed, around nine tenths were seen once. This specimen consisted of CD4+ T cells from peripheral blood mononuclear cells, obtained after pregnancy. Receptors were obtained from a female donor with multiple sclerosis, enrolled in a pregnancy study.

This chain connects TRBV6-6 to TRBJ2-3; 10 bases map to TRBD2. After removal of 6 bases from V and 4 bases from J, the junction contained 4 bases not matched to a gene. The germline V gene encodes CDR1 MNHNY and CDR2 SVGAGI (reference sequence). The CDR3 length is 14 residues. The CDR3 loop reads CASSVAGGADTQYF. CDR3 in DNA: TGTGCCAGCAGCGTAGCGGGAGGCGCAGATACGCAGTATTTT.

The gene calls are TRBV28 and TRBJ2-5, with D tentatively TRBD1 (6 bases). V was cut by 5 bases and J by 7 bases, with 20 bases left in between. The CDR3 is 15 amino acids. The germline CDR1 and CDR2 sequences are MDHEN and SYDVKM. DNA of the CDR3: TGTGCCAGCAGTGCTCCGACAGGACCTCAGGGGACCCAGTACTTC. Residues: CASSAPTGPQGTQYF.

V usage is TRBV5-1 and J usage is TRBJ2-1, with D maybe TRBD2 (6 bases). V shed 4 bases and J shed 5 bases, with 13 bases lying between them. Germline V lookup: CDR1 SGHRS, CDR2 YFSETQ. The CDR3 consists of 14 residues. Here the CDR3 DNA reads TGCGCCAGCAGCGACCTTAGCGGACACAATGAGCAGTTCTTC. This encodes CASSDLSGHNEQFF. The entire variable domain, with the rest obtained from reference TRBV5-1 and TRBJ2-1, is as follows: KAGVTQTPRYLIKTRGQQVTLSCSPISGHRSVSWYQQTPGQGLQFLFEYFSETQRNKGNFPGRFSGRQFSNSRSEMNVSTLELGDSALYLCASSDLSGHNEQFFGPGTRLTVL.

J is TRBJ2-1 and V is TRBV7-3, with TRBD2 matching over 7 bases. The CDR3 has 13 amino acids. The junction had 5 bases not matched to a gene; V was cut back by 5 bases and J by 7 bases. Per germline, CDR1 SGHTA and CDR2 FQGTGA. The CDR3: CASSHGGVNEQFF. The CDR3 DNA reads as TGTGCCAGCAGCCATGGGGGGGTTAATGAGCAGTTCTTC.

The chain joins TRBV6-5 to TRBJ1-2; 7 positions match TRBD1. Germline V CDR1 and CDR2: MNHEY, SVGAGI. The V segment lost 6 bases and the J segment 5 bases; nucleotides outside the gene matches: 12. CDR3 length equals 15 residues. CDR3 coding DNA: TGTGCCAGCAGCCGCGAAGACAGGGCGGGGTATGGCTACACCTTC. This encodes CASSREDRAGYGYTF.

This clone appeared a single time. V is TRBV15 and J is TRBJ2-5; possible D gene TRBD2, 6 bases. CDR3 length equals 12 residues. The germline V and J ends were trimmed by 0 bases and 14 bases, with 13 bases remaining between them. Germline CDR1 is LNHNV and CDR2 is YYDKDF (reference sequence). The CDR3 is CATSRDPGLTYF. CDR3 sequence (DNA): TGTGCCACCAGCAGAGACCCGGGACTCACTTACTTC.

The chain carries TRBV11-2 and TRBJ2-3, with D possibly TRBD1 on 5 matching bases. The V gene's germline CDR1 is SGHAT and CDR2 FQNNGV. This CDR3 has 13 amino acids. Trimming stripped 1 base from V and 4 bases from J, with 6 bases between. In DNA, the CDR3 is TGTGCCAGCAGCTTAGGGGGCCCAGATACGCAGTATTTT. Translating it yields CASSLGGPDTQYF.

The chain employs TRBV19 and TRBJ1-2, with a possible D match to TRBD1 (6 bases). The CDR3 runs 15 residues. V lost 3 bases, J lost 4 bases, and 15 bases lay in between. Germline V gene sequence: CDR1 LNHDA, CDR2 SQIVND (reference sequence). CDR3 DNA: TGTGCCAGTAGTATCCAGGGCAGGGGCATCTATGGCTACACCTTC. Residues: CASSIQGRGIYGYTF.

The J gene is TRBJ2-5, the V gene TRBV18; TRBD1 aligns across 7 bases. J lost 2 bases, V lost 3 bases, and 0 bases had no gene match. Germline CDR1 KGHSH, CDR2 LQKENI. The CDR3 is made up of 13 amino acids. The CDR3 DNA follows: TGTGCCAGCTCACCGGGACAGCAAGAGACCCAGTACTTC. Amino acid sequence: CASSPGQQETQYF.

The V gene is TRBV11-2, the J gene TRBJ2-7; 9 positions agree with TRBD1. The V and J ends lost 4 bases and 0 bases, in that order; junction bases with no gene match: 10. The CDR3 has 17 amino acids. Germline CDR1 and CDR2: SGHAT and FQNNGV. The CDR3 DNA sequence: TGTGCCAGCAGCTCGATCGGACAGGGGCTTAACTCCTACGAGCAGTACTTC. It yields the protein CASSSIGQGLNSYEQYF.

This chain joins TRBV6-1 and TRBJ2-1; 8 bases line up with TRBD2. Germline V CDR1 and CDR2: MNHNS, SASEGT. CDR3 size: 14 residues. V shed 7 bases, J shed 8 bases, and the junction held 10 bases outside the gene matches. CDR3 sequence reads: CASIISAGEYEQFF. Written as DNA, the CDR3 is TGTGCCAGCATTATCTCAGCGGGAGAGTATGAGCAGTTCTTC.

The gene calls are TRBV19 and TRBJ2-5; 13 bases agree with TRBD2. The CDR3 is 17 residues long. Germline V gene sequence: CDR1 LNHDA, CDR2 SQIVND (reference sequence). Trimming cost V 4 bases and J 5 bases; bases outside gene matches: 10. Here the CDR3 reads CASSTWTSGGLAETQYF. The CDR3 DNA is TGTGCCAGTAGTACTTGGACTAGCGGGGGTCTGGCGGAGACCCAGTACTTC. Combining the CDR3 with reference TRBV19 and TRBJ2-5 gives the whole variable domain DGGITQSPKYLFRKEGQNVTLSCEQNLNHDAMYWYRQDPGQGLRLIYYSQIVNDFQKGDIAEGYSVSREKKESFPLTVTSAQKNPTAFYLCASSTWTSGGLAETQYFGPGTRLLVL.

The chain has TRBV5-1 and TRBJ2-1, with D maybe TRBD2 (5 bases). Germline values: CDR1 SGHRS, CDR2 YFSETQ. V shed 4 bases and J shed 1 base, with 12 bases lying between them. The CDR3 covers 15 residues. CDR3 amino acids: CASSVAGLSYNEQFF. Written as DNA, the CDR3 is TGCGCCAGCAGCGTGGCGGGTTTATCCTACAATGAGCAGTTCTTC.

The genes are TRBV27 and TRBJ1-2; TRBD1 aligns across 11 bases. From germline, CDR1 is MNHEY and CDR2 SMNVEV (reference sequence). The trim removed 4 bases at V and 7 bases at J, leaving 8 bases unmatched. This CDR3 is 15 amino acids long. The CDR3 loop reads CASSSGTGGFGGYTF. The CDR3, as DNA: TGTGCCAGCAGTTCGGGGACAGGGGGATTCGGTGGCTACACCTTC.

The chain carries TRBV9 and TRBJ1-5; D remains unclear. The CDR3 length is 14 residues. Trimming took off 0 bases at V and 7 bases at J, with 11 bases between the two ends. Germline V gene lookup returns CDR1 SGDLS and CDR2 YYNGEE. The CDR3 bases are TGTGCCAGCAGCGTAGGGGAGGGCCTCCAGCCCCAGCATTTT. This encodes CASSVGEGLQPQHF. Based on the CDR3 plus reference TRBV9 and TRBJ1-5, the full variable domain is DSGVTQTPKHLITATGQRVTLRCSPRSGDLSVYWYQQSLDQGLQFLIQYYNGEERAKGNILERFSAQQFPDLHSELNLSSLELGDSALYFCASSVGEGLQPQHFGDGTRLSIL.